This note documents a single TCR beta chain sequence. The antigen is undetermined. Those who donated were healthy HIV-negative adults, with no recent acute infections or vaccinations reported. This sample stems from a study of shared clonotypes between healthy human individuals. Clones were sequenced by immunoSEQ multiplex PCR, and TCRdb holds only the in-frame ones, with some missing. The sample shows 1,400,000 or so clones, approximately 98.5% of them seen only once. Notes on the study in general: Naive subsets tended to show greater estimated richness than memory subsets.

This receptor was obtained from a man aged 30 to 39 in good health. The sequencing input was naive CD4+ T cells sorted from blood. Subset described: CD45RA+ positively selected.

DNA of the CDR3: TGTGCCAGCTCACCAATAGGGCCCGCGGGCACAGATACGCAGTATTTT. Protein product: CASSPIGPAGTDTQYF. The V and J genes are TRBV18 and TRBJ2-3, with D unclear. The V and J ends lost 2 bases and 1 base respectively, with 13 bases between them. CDR3 size: 16 residues. Germline CDR1 KGHSH, CDR2 LQKENI. Based on the CDR3 plus reference TRBV18 and TRBJ2-3, the full variable domain is NAGVMQNPRHLVRRRGQEARLRCSPMKGHSHVYWYRQLPEEGLKFMVYLQKENIIDESGMPKERFSAEFPKEGPSILRIQQVVRGDSAAYFCASSPIGPAGTDTQYFGPGTRLTVL.